A selection of T cell receptor beta chains follows, all from one sample in a study of blood T cell repertoires in COVID-19. Some clones are missing from TCRdb's copy, which holds only in-frame ones; the method was immunoSEQ multiplex PCR. There are some 160,000 clones in the sample; around 84% occur only once, and roughly 8.6% lies in the top ten. Sample: PBMCs or T cells enriched from blood (not recorded which). These receptors were collected from a woman aged 50 to 65 who had recovered from COVID-19. The CDR3 runs from the conserved cysteine through the conserved F or W. The D gene is left open where the match is weak. The size of a clone is reported for some rows only, either as once, few or many, or as a class for expanded clones.

cdr3_length,d_call,clone_size,v_call,j_call,cdr3_nt,cdr3_aa
15,NA,NA,TRBV7-2,TRBJ2-5,TGTGCCAGCAGCCCCCGTAGGGGGTCCCGGGAGACCCAGTACTTC,CASSPRRGSRETQYF
11,NA,NA,TRBV7-6,TRBJ2-5,TGTGCCAGCCGAGGGTCGGAGACCCAGTACTTC,CASRGSETQYF
15,TRBD1,once,TRBV6-5,TRBJ1-1,TGTGCCAGCAACGAACTTCACAGGGGTAGCACTGAAGCTTTCTTT,CASNELHRGSTEAFF
15,TRBD1,NA,TRBV5-8,TRBJ1-4,TGTGCCAGCAGCTTGGCGAGGACAGGGCGTGAAAAACTGTTTTTT,CASSLARTGREKLFF
15,NA,NA,TRBV21-1,TRBJ1-5,TGTGCCAGCAGCAAACGGGGAAGTCCGCATCAGCCCCAGCATTTT,CASSKRGSPHQPQHF
12,TRBD2,NA,TRBV10-3,TRBJ2-1,TGTGCCATCAGTGAGGCGGGGGATGAGCAGTTCTTC,CAISEAGDEQFF
16,NA,NA,TRBV19,TRBJ2-6,TGTGCCAGTAGTCCCGGACTTCTCTCTGGGGCCAACGTCCTGACTTTC,CASSPGLLSGANVLTF
13,TRBD1,NA,TRBV28,TRBJ1-2,TGTGCCAGTAGGACAGGGGGCTTGGAAGGCTACACCTTC,CASRTGGLEGYTF
16,TRBD2,once,TRBV9,TRBJ2-1,TGTGCCAGCAGCGTCGCCGGGACTAGCGGGGGGAATGAGCAGTTCTTC,CASSVAGTSGGNEQFF
16,NA,NA,TRBV5-4,TRBJ2-1,TGTGCCAGCAGCTTGGATGGGGGGGCCCCCTACAATGAGCAGTTCTTC,CASSLDGGAPYNEQFF
13,TRBD1,NA,TRBV2,TRBJ1-2,TGTGCCAGAAAACCCAGGGGGAACTATGGCTACACCTTC,CARKPRGNYGYTF
13,TRBD1,NA,TRBV6-5,TRBJ1-1,TGTGCCAGTGCAACTTGGGACAGGGTTGAAGCTTTCTTT,CASATWDRVEAFF
14,NA,NA,TRBV9,TRBJ2-2,TGTGCCAGCAGCGAAGTAGTACCGGCCGGGGAGCTGTTTTTT,CASSEVVPAGELFF
12,NA,NA,TRBV2,TRBJ2-7,TGTGCCAGCACCAGGGGCCGTGAAGAGCAGTACTTC,CASTRGREEQYF
15,NA,NA,TRBV7-9,TRBJ1-1,TGTGCCAGCAGCTTAAGGTGGCGGTCGAACACTGAAGCTTTCTTT,CASSLRWRSNTEAFF
16,TRBD2,few,TRBV6-5,TRBJ2-6,TGTGCCAGCAGTTACTCGTGGGAGGGGGGGGCCAACGTCCTGACTTTC,CASSYSWEGGANVLTF
13,TRBD1,NA,TRBV10-3,TRBJ1-5,TGTGCCAGCCGGGACAGGGATCGTCAGCCCCAGCATTTT,CASRDRDRQPQHF
18,TRBD1,NA,TRBV7-9,TRBJ1-6,TGTGCCAGCAGCCCGGGGACAGCAACAGGAGATTATAATTCACCCCTCCACTTT,CASSPGTATGDYNSPLHF
13,TRBD1,NA,TRBV4-3,TRBJ1-2,TGCGCCAGCAGCCAACAGGGGGCGCAAGGCTACACCTTC,CASSQQGAQGYTF
13,TRBD1,NA,TRBV27,TRBJ1-2,TGTGCCAGCAGTTTAGACAGGGGCTATGGCTACACCTTC,CASSLDRGYGYTF
15,NA,NA,TRBV6-1,TRBJ1-5,TGTGCCAGCAGTGACAGGGGTTATAGCAATCAGCCCCAGCATTTT,CASSDRGYSNQPQHF
13,NA,NA,TRBV5-1,TRBJ2-5,TGCGCCAGCAGCTTGACGGAGGTAGAGACCCAGTACTTC,CASSLTEVETQYF
14,NA,NA,TRBV28,TRBJ1-1,TGTGCCAGCAGTTTAGGGGGGGGGAACACTGAAGCTTTCTTT,CASSLGGGNTEAFF
14,NA,NA,TRBV7-8,TRBJ1-6,TGTGCCAGCAGCTTATTTGAGGGTGATTCACCCCTCCACTTT,CASSLFEGDSPLHF
16,TRBD2,NA,TRBV27,TRBJ2-7,TGTGCCAGCAGTTTTAGGGGAGCGGGGCTCTCCTACGAGCAGTACTTC,CASSFRGAGLSYEQYF
16,NA,NA,TRBV9,TRBJ2-3,TGTGCCAGCAGCGTAGCCCCTTACACCCAGAAGGATACGCAGTATTTT,CASSVAPYTQKDTQYF
16,NA,NA,TRBV15,TRBJ1-2,TGTGCCACCAGCAGAGATCCGGCGGTAGCTAACTATGGCTACACCTTC,CATSRDPAVANYGYTF
14,NA,NA,TRBV29-1,TRBJ2-3,TGCAGCGTTGGGACACTGTACACAGAAGATACGCAGTATTTT,CSVGTLYTEDTQYF
13,NA,NA,TRBV6-2/TRBV6-3,TRBJ2-7,TGTGCCAGCAGCCACGGGACACCCTACGAGCAGTACTTC,CASSHGTPYEQYF
15,TRBD1,NA,TRBV15,TRBJ1-5,TGTGCCACCAGCAGAGAGGCCAGGGGGCGTCAGCCCCAGCATTTT,CATSREARGRQPQHF